This T cell receptor beta chain emerged from a study of blood T cell repertoires in COVID-19. Study at large: Samples taken during acute and convalescent COVID-19 were collected in the United States, Italy and Spain. Nucleic acid was either cDNA or gDNA, and it came from T cells, B-cell-depleted T cells, or PBMCs.

The germline V gene encodes CDR1 MNHEY and CDR2 SVGAGI. V lost 8 bases, J lost 5 bases, and 18 bases lay in between. The CDR3 is made up of 14 amino acids. In the original analysis: Estimation of nucleated cell counts relied on the amplification of reference gene primers. Clones were sequenced by immunoSEQ multiplex PCR, and TCRdb holds only the in-frame ones, with some missing. D and trimming come from the DNA, and the V and J calls and clone size come from that table. This sample has 150,000 to 200,000 clones, with roughly 85% found just once. The sequenced material came from peripheral blood. The TCR originated in a human donor with acute or convalescent COVID-19. The donor label of this sample is uncertain. The chain employs TRBV6-5 and TRBJ1-2; D gene ambiguous. This CDR3 reads CASVISSGWYGYTF. In DNA form, the CDR3 reads TGTGCCAGCGTTATTTCGTCAGGATGGTATGGCTACACCTTC.